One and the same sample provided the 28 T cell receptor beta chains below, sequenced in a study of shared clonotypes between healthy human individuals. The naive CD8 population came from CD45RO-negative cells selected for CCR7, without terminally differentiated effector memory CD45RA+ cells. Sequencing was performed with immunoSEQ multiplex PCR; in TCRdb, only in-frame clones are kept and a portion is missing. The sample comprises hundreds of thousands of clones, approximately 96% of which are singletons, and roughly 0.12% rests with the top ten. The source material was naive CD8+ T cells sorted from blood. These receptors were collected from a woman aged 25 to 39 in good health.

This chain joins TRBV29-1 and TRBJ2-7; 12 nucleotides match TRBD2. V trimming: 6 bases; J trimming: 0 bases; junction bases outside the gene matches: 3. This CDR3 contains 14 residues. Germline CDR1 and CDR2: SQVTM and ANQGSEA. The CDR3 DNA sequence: TGCAGCGTCGTGACTAGCGGGAGCTCCTACGAGCAGTACTTC. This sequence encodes CSVVTSGSSYEQYF.

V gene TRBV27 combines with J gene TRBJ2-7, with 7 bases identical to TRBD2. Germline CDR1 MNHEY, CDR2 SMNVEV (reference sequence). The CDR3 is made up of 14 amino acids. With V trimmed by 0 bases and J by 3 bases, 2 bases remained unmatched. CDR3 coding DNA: TGTGCCAGCAGTTTATCAGGGGACTACTACGAGCAGTACTTC. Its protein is CASSLSGDYYEQYF.

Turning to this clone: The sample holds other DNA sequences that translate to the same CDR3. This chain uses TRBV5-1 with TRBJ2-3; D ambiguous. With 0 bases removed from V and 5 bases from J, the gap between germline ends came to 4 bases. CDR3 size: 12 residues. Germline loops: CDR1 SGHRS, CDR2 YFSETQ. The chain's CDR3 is CASSLGGDTQYF. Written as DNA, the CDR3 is TGCGCCAGCAGCTTGGGGGGAGATACGCAGTATTTT.

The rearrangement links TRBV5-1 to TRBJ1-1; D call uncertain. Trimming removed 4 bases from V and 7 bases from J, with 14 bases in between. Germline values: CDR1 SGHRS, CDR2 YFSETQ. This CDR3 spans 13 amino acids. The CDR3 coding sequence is TGCGCCAGCAGCGGCGACAAGACCAATGAAGCTTTCTTT. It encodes CASSGDKTNEAFF.

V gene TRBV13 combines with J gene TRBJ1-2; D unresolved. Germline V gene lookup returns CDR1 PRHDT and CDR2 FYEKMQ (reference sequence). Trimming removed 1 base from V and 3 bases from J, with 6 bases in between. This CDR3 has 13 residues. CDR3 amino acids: CASSLAQDYGYTF. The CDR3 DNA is TGTGCCAGCAGCTTAGCCCAGGACTATGGCTACACCTTC. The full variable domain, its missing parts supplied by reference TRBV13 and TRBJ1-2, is AAGVIQSPRHLIKEKRETATLKCYPIPRHDTVYWYQQGPGQDPQFLISFYEKMQSDKGSIPDRFSAQQFSDYHSELNMSSLELGDSALYFCASSLAQDYGYTFGSGTRLTVV.

The CDR3 sequence is CASTSHGTAINQPQHF. CDR3 coding DNA: TGTGCCAGTACCTCCCACGGGACAGCGATCAATCAGCCCCAGCATTTT. The rearrangement joins TRBV19 to TRBJ1-5; 7 positions agree with TRBD1. Looked up from germline, CDR1 is LNHDA and CDR2 is SQIVND (reference sequence). V lost 7 bases and J lost 3; bases outside the gene matches: 12. There are 16 residues in the CDR3.

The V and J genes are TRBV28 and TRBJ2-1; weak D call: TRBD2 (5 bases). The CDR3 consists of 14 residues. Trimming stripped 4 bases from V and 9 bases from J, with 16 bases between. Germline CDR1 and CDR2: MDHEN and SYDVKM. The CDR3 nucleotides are TGTGCCAGCAGTTCTCGGAGGCTGCCCGCTGAGCAGTTCTTC. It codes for CASSSRRLPAEQFF.

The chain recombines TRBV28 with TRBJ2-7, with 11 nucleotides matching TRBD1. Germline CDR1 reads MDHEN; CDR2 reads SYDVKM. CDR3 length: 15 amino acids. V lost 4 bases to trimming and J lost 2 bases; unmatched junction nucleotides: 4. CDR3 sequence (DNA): TGTGCCAGCAGTTCCTTGGGACAGGGGGCCTACGAGCAGTACTTC. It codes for CASSSLGQGAYEQYF.

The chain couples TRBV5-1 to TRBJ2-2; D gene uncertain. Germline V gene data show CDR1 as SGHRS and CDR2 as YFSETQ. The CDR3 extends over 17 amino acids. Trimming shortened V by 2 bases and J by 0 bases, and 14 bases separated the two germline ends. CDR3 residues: CASSLKDDPTNTGELFF. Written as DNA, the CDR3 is TGCGCCAGCAGCTTAAAGGACGATCCTACGAACACCGGGGAGCTGTTTTTT.

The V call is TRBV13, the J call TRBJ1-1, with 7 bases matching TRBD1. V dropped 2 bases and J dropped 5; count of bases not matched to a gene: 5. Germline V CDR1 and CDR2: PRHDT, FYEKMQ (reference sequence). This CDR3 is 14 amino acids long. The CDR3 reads CASSLNRGWTEAFF. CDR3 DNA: TGTGCCAGCAGCTTAAACAGGGGATGGACTGAAGCTTTCTTT.

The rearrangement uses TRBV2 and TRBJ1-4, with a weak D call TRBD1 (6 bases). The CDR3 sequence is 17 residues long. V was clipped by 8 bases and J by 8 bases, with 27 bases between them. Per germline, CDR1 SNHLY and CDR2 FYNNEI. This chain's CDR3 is CASLRLNLGRGREKLFF. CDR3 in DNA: TGTGCCAGCCTCCGTTTGAATTTAGGCAGGGGACGGGAAAAACTGTTTTTT.

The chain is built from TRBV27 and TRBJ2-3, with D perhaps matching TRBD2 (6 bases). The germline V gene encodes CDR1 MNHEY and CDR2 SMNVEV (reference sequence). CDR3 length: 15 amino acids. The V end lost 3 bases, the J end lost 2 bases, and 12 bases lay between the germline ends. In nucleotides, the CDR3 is TGTGCCAGCAGTTTTGGTCGGGAGATCACAGATACGCAGTATTTT. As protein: CASSFGREITDTQYF.

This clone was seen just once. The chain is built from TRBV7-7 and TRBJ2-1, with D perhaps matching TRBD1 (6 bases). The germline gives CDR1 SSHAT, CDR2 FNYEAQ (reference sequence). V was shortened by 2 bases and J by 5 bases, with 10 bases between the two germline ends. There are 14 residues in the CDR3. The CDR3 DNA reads TGTGCCAGCAGCTTAAGCCCAGGGGACAATGAGCAGTTCTTC. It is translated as CASSLSPGDNEQFF.

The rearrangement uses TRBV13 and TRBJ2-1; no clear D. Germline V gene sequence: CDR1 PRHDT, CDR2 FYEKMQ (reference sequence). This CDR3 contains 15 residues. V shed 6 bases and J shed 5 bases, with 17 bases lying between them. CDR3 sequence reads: CASSSSFYPNNEQFF. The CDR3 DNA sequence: TGTGCCAGCAGTTCTAGTTTTTATCCAAACAATGAGCAGTTCTTC.

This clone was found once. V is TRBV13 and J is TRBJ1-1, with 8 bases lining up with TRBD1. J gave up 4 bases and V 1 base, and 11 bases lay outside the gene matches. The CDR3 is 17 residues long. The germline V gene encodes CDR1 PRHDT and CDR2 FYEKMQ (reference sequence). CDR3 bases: TGTGCCAGCAGCTTAGCCGGACAGGGTATTTCTCCCACTGAAGCTTTCTTT. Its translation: CASSLAGQGISPTEAFF.

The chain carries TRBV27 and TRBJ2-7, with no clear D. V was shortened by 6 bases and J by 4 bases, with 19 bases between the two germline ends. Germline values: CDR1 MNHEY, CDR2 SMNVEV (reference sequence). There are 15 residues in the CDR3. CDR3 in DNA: TGTGCCAGCAGACCCGCTGCTGTGGGTATTTACGAGCAGTACTTC. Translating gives CASRPAAVGIYEQYF.

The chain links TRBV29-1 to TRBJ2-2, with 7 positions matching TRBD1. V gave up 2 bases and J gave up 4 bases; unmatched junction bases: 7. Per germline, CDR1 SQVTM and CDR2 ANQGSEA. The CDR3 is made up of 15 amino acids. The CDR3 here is CSVELRGRGTGELFF. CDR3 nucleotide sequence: TGCAGCGTTGAATTGAGGGGGCGCGGCACCGGGGAGCTGTTTTTT.

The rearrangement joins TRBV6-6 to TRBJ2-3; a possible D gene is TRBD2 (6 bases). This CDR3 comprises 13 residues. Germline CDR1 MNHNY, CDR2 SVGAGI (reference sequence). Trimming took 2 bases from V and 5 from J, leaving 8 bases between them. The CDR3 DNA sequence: TGTGCCAGCAGTTACGACGGGGGAGATACGCAGTATTTT. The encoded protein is CASSYDGGDTQYF.

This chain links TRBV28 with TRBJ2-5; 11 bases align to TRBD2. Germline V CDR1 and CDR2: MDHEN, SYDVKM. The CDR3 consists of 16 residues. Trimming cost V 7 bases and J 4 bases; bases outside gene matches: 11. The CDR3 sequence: CASTQGSGRAGETQYF. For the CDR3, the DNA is TGTGCCAGCACCCAGGGTAGCGGGAGGGCCGGAGAGACCCAGTACTTC.

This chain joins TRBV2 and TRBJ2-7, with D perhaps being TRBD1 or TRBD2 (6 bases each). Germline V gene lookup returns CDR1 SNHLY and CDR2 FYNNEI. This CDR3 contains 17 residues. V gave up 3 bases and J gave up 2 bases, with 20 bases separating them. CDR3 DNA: TGTGCCAGCAGTGACCTACTGGGGGGCGGGATCACCTACGAGCAGTACTTC. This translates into CASSDLLGGGITYEQYF.

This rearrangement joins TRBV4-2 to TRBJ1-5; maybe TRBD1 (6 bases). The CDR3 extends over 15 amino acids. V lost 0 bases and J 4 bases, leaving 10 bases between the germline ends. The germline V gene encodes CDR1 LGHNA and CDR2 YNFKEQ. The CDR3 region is CASSQEGGLNQPQHF. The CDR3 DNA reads TGTGCCAGCAGCCAAGAAGGGGGGCTGAATCAGCCCCAGCATTTT.

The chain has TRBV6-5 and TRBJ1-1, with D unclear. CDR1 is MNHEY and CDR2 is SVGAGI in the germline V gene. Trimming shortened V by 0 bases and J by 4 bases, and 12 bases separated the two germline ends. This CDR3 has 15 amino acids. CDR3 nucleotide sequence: TGTGCCAGCAGTTACTCATTGGGATCGTCCACTGAAGCTTTCTTT. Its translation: CASSYSLGSSTEAFF.

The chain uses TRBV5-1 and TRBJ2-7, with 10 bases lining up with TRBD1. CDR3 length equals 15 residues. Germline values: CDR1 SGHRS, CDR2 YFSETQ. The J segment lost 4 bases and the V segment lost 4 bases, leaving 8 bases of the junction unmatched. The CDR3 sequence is CASSGMTGGLYEQYF. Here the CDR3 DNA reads TGCGCCAGCAGCGGAATGACAGGGGGCTTATACGAGCAGTACTTC.

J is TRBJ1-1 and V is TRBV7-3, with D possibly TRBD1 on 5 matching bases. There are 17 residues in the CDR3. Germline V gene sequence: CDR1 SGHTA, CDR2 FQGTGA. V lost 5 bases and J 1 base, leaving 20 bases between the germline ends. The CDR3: CASSHPPPQGWNTEAFF. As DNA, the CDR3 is TGTGCCAGCAGCCACCCCCCACCCCAGGGATGGAACACTGAAGCTTTCTTT. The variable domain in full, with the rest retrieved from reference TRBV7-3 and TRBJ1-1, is GAGVSQTPSNKVTEKGKYVELRCDPISGHTALYWYRQSLGQGPEFLIYFQGTGAADDSGLPNDRFFAVRPEGSVSTLKIQRTERGDSAVYLCASSHPPPQGWNTEAFFGQGTRLTVV.

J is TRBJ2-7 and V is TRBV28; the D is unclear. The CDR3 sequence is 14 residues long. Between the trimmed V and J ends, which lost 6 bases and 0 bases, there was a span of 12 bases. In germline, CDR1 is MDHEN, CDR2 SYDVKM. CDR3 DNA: TGTGCCAGCAGGGACGTCCCCAGCTCCTACGAGCAGTACTTC. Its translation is CASRDVPSSYEQYF.

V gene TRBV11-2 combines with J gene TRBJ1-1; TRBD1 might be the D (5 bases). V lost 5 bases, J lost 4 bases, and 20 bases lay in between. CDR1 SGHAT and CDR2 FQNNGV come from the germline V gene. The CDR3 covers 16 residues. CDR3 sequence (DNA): TGTGCCAGCAGCCCCACCCGCGGGGGGGTGGGCACTGAAGCTTTCTTT. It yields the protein CASSPTRGGVGTEAFF.

The CDR3 spells CASSSDRGRQPQHF. The CDR3 coding sequence is TGTGCCAGCAGTTCGGACAGGGGGCGTCAGCCCCAGCATTTT. The chain has TRBV27 and TRBJ1-5; 11 bases agree with TRBD1. J was trimmed by 6 bases and V by 4 bases; bases with no gene match: 2. CDR1 and CDR2 from the germline V gene are MNHEY and SMNVEV (reference sequence). There are 14 residues in the CDR3.

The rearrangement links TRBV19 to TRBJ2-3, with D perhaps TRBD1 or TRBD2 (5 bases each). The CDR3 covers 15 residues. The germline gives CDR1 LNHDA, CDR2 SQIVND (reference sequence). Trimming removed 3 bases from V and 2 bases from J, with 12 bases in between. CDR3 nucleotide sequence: TGTGCCAGTAGTATTGGGGGTCCCCCCACAGATACGCAGTATTTT. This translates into CASSIGGPPTDTQYF.